The 4 T cell receptor beta chains below were found in one sample sequenced in a study of blood T cell repertoires in COVID-19 (dated by TCRdb to 2020 to 2021). Libraries came from the immunoSEQ multiplex PCR assay. TCRdb carries this immuneACCESS record with in-frame sequences only. Its versions omit some clonotypes, under half of them owing to an unresolved V gene in the studies checked, with the rest unexplained. In all, the sample holds 380,000 or so clones, and more than 65% of those were seen once. The ten largest account for more than 1% of the sample. The sequenced material came from peripheral blood. The receptors come from a human donor with acute or convalescent COVID-19. The donor label of this sample is uncertain.

The chain employs TRBV6-2 or TRBV6-3 and TRBJ1-1, with D perhaps TRBD1 (5 bases). From germline, CDR1 is MNHEY and CDR2 SVGEGT. The V end was cut by 0 bases, the J end by 1 base, with 12 bases between. The CDR3 contains 16 residues. The DNA for the CDR3 is TGTGCCAGCAGTTACTCGTGGGGGGAACCGAACACTGAAGCTTTCTTT. Translating gives CASSYSWGEPNTEAFF.

The V and J genes are TRBV4-1 and TRBJ2-7; D might be TRBD2 (5 bases). Germline CDR1 reads MGHRA; CDR2 reads YSYEKL. This CDR3 has 14 amino acids. Trimming stripped 1 base from V and 4 bases from J, with 11 bases between. The CDR3 reads CASSQGTRGYEQYF. DNA for the CDR3: TGCGCCAGCAGCCAAGGAACTCGGGGATACGAGCAGTACTTC.

V and J are TRBV6-2 or TRBV6-3 and TRBJ1-4; 8 bases fit TRBD1. V shed 5 bases and J 8 bases; nucleotides not matched to a gene: 10. CDR3 size: 15 residues. Germline V gene sequence: CDR1 MNHEY, CDR2 SVGEGT. CDR3 residues: CASSPQGTGGEKLFF. CDR3 nucleotide sequence: TGTGCCAGCAGTCCCCAGGGGACAGGCGGCGAAAAACTGTTTTTT.

About this clone itself: Just one base apart from a much larger clone, this may be a read error. The chain employs TRBV5-4 and TRBJ1-3; 8 positions match TRBD1. This CDR3 spans 15 amino acids. The V segment lost 4 bases and the J segment 0 bases; nucleotides outside the gene matches: 3. CDR1 and CDR2 from the germline V gene are SGHNT and YYREEE (reference sequence). CDR3: CASSHDRGSGNTIYF. The CDR3 DNA reads TGTGCCAGCAGCCACGACAGGGGCTCTGGAAACACCATATATTTT.